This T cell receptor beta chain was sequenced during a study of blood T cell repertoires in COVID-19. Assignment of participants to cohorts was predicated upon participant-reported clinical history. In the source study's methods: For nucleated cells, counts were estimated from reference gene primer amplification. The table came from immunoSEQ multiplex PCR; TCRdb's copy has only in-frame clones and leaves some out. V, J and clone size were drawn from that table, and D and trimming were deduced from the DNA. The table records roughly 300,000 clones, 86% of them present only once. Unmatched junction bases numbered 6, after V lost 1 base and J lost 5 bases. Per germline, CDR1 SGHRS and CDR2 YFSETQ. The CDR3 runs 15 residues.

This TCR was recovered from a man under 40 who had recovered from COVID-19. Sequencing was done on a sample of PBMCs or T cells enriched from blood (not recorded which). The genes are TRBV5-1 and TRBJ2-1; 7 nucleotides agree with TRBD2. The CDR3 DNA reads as TGCGCCAGCAGCTTGAAAACTAGCGAGAACAATGAGCAGTTCTTC. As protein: CASSLKTSENNEQFF.